The 8 T cell receptor beta chains below all came from one sample that was sequenced in a study of a mutant IDH1 vaccine in newly diagnosed glioma. Produced via immunoSEQ multiplex PCR; TCRdb's table is partial and in-frame only. This repertoire shows 40,000 to 55,000 clones, 75% to 95% found once; its top ten account for approximately 2.5%. As for time point: week 11, during vaccination. All doses held 300 ug of mutant IDH1 20-mer peptide, with topical imiquimod. No antigen has been assigned to these receptors. This material consisted of PBMCs, taken from a glioma patient whose treatment included an IDH1 peptide vaccine. The receptors stem from a man aged 50-60 years with glioma.

The rearrangement uses TRBV5-4 and TRBJ1-2; D uncertain. V shed 0 bases and J shed 2 bases, with 11 bases lying between them. The CDR3 consists of 15 residues. Per germline, CDR1 SGHNT and CDR2 YYREEE (reference sequence). The CDR3 reads CASSLAMAANYGYTF. In nucleotides, the CDR3 is TGTGCCAGCAGCTTGGCCATGGCGGCAAACTATGGCTACACCTTC.

The V gene is TRBV7-8, the J gene TRBJ1-3, with 9 positions matching TRBD1. This CDR3 is 17 amino acids long. Germline CDR1 SGHVS, CDR2 FQNEAQ. Losses at the gene ends were 5 bases for V and 2 bases for J; bases not matched to a gene: 10. The CDR3 spells CASSPRGTGSPGNTIYF. The CDR3 DNA reads as TGTGCCAGCAGCCCGAGAGGGACAGGGAGCCCTGGAAACACCATATATTTT.

Only a few counts were recorded for this clone. CDR3 sequence: CASSDTGGVGTNEKLFF. The CDR3 DNA reads TGTGCCAGCAGTGATACAGGGGGAGTGGGAACTAATGAAAAACTGTTTTTT. V gene TRBV25-1 combines with J gene TRBJ1-4, with 8 positions matching TRBD1. With V trimmed by 3 bases and J by 1 base, 7 bases remained unmatched. The CDR3 consists of 17 residues. CDR1 is MGHDK and CDR2 is SYGVNS in the germline V gene.

This sequence joins TRBV29-1 and TRBJ2-1, with TRBD2 identical over 12 bases. The CDR3 sequence is 19 residues long. Germline V lookup: CDR1 SQVTM, CDR2 ANQGSEA. Trimming removed 3 bases from V and 0 bases from J; junction bases left unmatched: 12. CDR3 amino acids: CSVEGLAGLSVGSYNEQFF. The CDR3 DNA is TGCAGCGTTGAGGGACTAGCGGGTTTATCAGTCGGCTCCTACAATGAGCAGTTCTTC.

The chain employs TRBV5-1 and TRBJ2-7; no clear D. The CDR3 contains 14 residues. Germline CDR1 reads SGHRS; CDR2 reads YFSETQ. V was shortened by 0 bases and J by 2 bases, with 9 bases between the two germline ends. CDR3 protein: CASSLGDIPYEQYF. In DNA, the CDR3 is TGCGCCAGCAGCTTGGGCGACATCCCCTACGAGCAGTACTTC.

The chain joins TRBV11-3 to TRBJ2-2; no reliable D call. Trimming removed 3 bases at V and 4 bases at J, with 6 bases between. Germline assignment: CDR1 SGHNT and CDR2 YENEEA. CDR3 size: 13 residues. CDR3 sequence reads: CASSFGVTGELFF. The CDR3 bases are TGTGCCAGCAGCTTCGGAGTCACCGGGGAGCTGTTTTTT.

The chain combines TRBV5-1 with TRBJ1-3, with 7 bases identical to TRBD1. Germline values: CDR1 SGHRS, CDR2 YFSETQ. The CDR3 covers 17 residues. The junction had 9 bases not matched to a gene; V was cut back by 0 bases and J by 3 bases. CDR3 in DNA: TGCGCCAGCAGCTTGGCGTCACAGGGGTCGAGTGGAAACACCATATATTTT. It translates to CASSLASQGSSGNTIYF.

This clone was counted a single time. As DNA, the CDR3 is TGTGCCAGCAGCTCCGCGGTGGATGAGCAGTTCTTC. Translation: CASSSAVDEQFF. The V and J genes are TRBV7-9 and TRBJ2-1; D unclear. Germline V CDR1 and CDR2: SEHNR, FQNEAQ (reference sequence). The CDR3 is made up of 12 amino acids. V was clipped by 4 bases and J by 8 bases, with 9 bases between them.